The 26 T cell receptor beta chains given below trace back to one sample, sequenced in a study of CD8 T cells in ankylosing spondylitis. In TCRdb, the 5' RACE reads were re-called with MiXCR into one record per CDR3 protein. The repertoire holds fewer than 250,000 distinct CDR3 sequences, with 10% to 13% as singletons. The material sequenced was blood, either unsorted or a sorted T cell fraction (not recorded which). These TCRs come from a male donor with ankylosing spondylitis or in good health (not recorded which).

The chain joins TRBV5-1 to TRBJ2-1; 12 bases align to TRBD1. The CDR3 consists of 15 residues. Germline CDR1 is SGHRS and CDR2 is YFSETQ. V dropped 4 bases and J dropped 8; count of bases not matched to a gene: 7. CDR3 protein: CASSAGTGGSDEQFF. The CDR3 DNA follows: TGCGCCAGCAGCGCCGGGACAGGGGGCTCGGATGAGCAGTTCTTC.

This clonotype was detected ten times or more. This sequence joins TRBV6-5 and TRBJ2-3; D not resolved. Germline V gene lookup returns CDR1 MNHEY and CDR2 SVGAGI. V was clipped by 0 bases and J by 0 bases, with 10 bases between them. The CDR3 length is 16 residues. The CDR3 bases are TGTGCCAGCAGTTACTCTCGGTTCTCTAGCACAGATACGCAGTATTTT. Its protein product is CASSYSRFSSTDTQYF.

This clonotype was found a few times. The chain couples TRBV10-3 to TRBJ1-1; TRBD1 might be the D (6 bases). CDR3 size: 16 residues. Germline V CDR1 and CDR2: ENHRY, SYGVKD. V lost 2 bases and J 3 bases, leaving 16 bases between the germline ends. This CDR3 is CAISERGGTVDTEAFF. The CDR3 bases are TGTGCCATCAGTGAGAGGGGGGGTACGGTAGACACTGAAGCTTTCTTT.

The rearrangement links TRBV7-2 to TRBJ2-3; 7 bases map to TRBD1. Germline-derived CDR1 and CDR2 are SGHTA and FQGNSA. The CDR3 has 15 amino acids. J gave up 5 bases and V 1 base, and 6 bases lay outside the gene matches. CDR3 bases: TGTGCCAGCAGCTTAGTCGCAGGGGGTCAAGATACGCAGTATTTT. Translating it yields CASSLVAGGQDTQYF.

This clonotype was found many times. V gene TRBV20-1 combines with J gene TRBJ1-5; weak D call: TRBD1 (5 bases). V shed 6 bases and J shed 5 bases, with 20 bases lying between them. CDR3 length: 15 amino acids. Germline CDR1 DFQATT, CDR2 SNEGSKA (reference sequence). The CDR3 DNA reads TGCAGTGCCGACGATCGTTGGGGGGAACATCAGCCCCAGCATTTT. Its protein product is CSADDRWGEHQPQHF.

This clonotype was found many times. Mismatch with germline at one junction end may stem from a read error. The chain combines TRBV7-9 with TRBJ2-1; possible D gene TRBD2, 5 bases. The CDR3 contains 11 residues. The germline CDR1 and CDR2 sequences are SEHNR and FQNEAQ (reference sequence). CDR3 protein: CASSPPAGSKF. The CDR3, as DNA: TGTGCCAGCAGCCCCCCCGCGGGCTCGAAATTC.

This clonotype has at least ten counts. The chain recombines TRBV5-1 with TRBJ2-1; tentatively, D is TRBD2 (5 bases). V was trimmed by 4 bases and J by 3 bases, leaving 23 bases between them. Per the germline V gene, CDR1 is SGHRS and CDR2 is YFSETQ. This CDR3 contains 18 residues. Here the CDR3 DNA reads TGCGCCAGCAGCATTGGGTCCCCTTTCGGGGAAAGCTACAATGAGCAGTTCTTC. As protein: CASSIGSPFGESYNEQFF.

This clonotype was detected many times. The CDR3 bases are TGTGCCAGCAGCTTGCGGTCGGACCCTAGCACAGATACGCAGTATTTT. Translation: CASSLRSDPSTDTQYF. The J gene is TRBJ2-3, the V gene TRBV5-6; D gene uncertain. Germline V gives CDR1 SGHDT, CDR2 YYEEEE. The V gene lost 1 base and the J gene lost 0 bases, with 12 bases spanning the gap. The CDR3 loop spans 16 amino acids.

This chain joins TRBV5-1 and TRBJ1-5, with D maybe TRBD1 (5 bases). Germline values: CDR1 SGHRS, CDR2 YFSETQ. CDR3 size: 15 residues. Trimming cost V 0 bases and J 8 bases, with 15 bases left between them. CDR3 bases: TGCGCCAGCAGCTTGGATGTAAGGGGCGGGGAGCCCCAGCATTTT. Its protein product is CASSLDVRGGEPQHF.

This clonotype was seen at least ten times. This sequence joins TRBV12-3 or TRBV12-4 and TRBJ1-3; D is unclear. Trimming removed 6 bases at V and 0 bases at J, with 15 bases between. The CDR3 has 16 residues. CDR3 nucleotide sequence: TGTGCCAGCAGGGAGGAACATATTGCCTCTGGAAACACCATATATTTT. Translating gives CASREEHIASGNTIYF.

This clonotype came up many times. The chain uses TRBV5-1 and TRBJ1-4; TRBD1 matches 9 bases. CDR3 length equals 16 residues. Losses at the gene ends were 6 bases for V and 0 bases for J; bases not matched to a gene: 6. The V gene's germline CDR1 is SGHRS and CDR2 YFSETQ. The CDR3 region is CASTRTGDTTNEKLFF. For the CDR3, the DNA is TGCGCCAGCACCAGGACAGGGGACACAACTAATGAAAAACTGTTTTTT. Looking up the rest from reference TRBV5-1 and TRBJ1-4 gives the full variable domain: KAGVTQTPRYLIKTRGQQVTLSCSPISGHRSVSWYQQTPGQGLQFLFEYFSETQRNKGNFPGRFSGRQFSNSRSEMNVSTLELGDSALYLCASTRTGDTTNEKLFFGSGTQLSVL.

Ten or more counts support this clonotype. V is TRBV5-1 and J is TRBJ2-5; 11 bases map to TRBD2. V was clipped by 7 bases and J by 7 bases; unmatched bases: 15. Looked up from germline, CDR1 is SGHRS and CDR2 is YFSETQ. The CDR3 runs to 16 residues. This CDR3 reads CASYKGLADGGGTQYF. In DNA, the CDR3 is TGCGCCAGCTATAAGGGACTAGCGGACGGAGGAGGGACCCAGTACTTC. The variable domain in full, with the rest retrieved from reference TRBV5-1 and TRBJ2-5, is KAGVTQTPRYLIKTRGQQVTLSCSPISGHRSVSWYQQTPGQGLQFLFEYFSETQRNKGNFPGRFSGRQFSNSRSEMNVSTLELGDSALYLCASYKGLADGGGTQYFGPGTRLLVL.

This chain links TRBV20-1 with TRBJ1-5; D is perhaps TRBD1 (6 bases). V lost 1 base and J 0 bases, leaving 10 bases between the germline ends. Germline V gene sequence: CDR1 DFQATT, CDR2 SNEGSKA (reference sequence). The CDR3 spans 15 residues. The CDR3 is CSARGDTYSNQPQHF. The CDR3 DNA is TGCAGTGCTAGAGGGGACACCTATAGCAATCAGCCCCAGCATTTT.

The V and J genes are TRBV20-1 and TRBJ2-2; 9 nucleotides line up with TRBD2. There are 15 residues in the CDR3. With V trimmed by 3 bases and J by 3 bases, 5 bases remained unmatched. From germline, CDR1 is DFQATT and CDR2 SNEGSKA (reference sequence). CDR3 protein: CSASRGGADTGELFF. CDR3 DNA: TGCAGTGCTAGCCGCGGGGGGGCTGACACCGGGGAGCTGTTTTTT.

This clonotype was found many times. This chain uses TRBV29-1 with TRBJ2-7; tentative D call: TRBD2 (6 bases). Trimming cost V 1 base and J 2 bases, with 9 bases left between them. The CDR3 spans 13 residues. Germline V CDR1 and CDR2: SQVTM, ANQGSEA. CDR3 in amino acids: CSVEVPGAYEQYF. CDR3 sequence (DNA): TGCAGCGTTGAAGTTCCGGGGGCCTACGAGCAGTACTTC.

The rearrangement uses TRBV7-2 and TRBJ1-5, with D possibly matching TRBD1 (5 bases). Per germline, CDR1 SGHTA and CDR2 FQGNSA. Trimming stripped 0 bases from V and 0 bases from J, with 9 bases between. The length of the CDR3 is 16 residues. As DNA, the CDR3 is TGTGCCAGCAGCTTAGCGGGCGGACATAGCAATCAGCCCCAGCATTTT. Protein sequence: CASSLAGGHSNQPQHF.

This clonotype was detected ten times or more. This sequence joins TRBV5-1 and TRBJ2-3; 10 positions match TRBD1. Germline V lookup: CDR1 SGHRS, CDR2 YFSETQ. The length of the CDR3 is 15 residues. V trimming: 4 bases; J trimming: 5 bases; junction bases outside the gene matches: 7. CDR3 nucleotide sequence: TGCGCCAGCAGCCCCGACAGGGGGCTTAAAGATACGCAGTATTTT. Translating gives CASSPDRGLKDTQYF. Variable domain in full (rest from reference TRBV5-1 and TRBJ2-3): KAGVTQTPRYLIKTRGQQVTLSCSPISGHRSVSWYQQTPGQGLQFLFEYFSETQRNKGNFPGRFSGRQFSNSRSEMNVSTLELGDSALYLCASSPDRGLKDTQYFGPGTRLTVL.

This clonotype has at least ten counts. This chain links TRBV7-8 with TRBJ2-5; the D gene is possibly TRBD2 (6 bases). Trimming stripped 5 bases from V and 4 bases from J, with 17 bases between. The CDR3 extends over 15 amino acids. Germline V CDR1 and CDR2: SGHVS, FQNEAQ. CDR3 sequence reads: CASSPITGGTETQYF. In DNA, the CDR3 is TGTGCCAGCAGCCCCATTACCGGAGGGACAGAGACCCAGTACTTC.

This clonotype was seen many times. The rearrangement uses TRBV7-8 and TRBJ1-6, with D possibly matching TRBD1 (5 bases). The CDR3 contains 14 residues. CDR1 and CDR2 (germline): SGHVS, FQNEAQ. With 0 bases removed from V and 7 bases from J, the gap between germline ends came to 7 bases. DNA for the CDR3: TGTGCCAGCAGCTTAGCGGAGGGGAATTCACCCCTCCACTTT. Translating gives CASSLAEGNSPLHF.

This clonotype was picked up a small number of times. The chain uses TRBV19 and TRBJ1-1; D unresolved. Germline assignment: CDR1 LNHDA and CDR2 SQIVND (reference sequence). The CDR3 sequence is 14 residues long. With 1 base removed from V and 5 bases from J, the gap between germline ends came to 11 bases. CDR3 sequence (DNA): TGTGCCAGTAGTATAGTCGGTGAGTTTACTGAAGCTTTCTTT. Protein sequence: CASSIVGEFTEAFF.

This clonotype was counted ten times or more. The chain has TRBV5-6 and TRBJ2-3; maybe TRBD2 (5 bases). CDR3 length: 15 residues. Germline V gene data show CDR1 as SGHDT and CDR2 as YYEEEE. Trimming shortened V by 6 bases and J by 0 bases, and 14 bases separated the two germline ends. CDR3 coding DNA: TGTGCCAGCACCTCCTGGACTTCTAGCACAGATACGCAGTATTTT. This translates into CASTSWTSSTDTQYF.

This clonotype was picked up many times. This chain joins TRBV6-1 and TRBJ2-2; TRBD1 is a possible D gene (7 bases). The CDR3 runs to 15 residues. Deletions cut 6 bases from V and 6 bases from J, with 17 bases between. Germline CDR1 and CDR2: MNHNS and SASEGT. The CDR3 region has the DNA TGTGCCAGCAGAGGAGGAGGGCAGGGGGCCGGGGAGCTGTTTTTT. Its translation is CASRGGGQGAGELFF.

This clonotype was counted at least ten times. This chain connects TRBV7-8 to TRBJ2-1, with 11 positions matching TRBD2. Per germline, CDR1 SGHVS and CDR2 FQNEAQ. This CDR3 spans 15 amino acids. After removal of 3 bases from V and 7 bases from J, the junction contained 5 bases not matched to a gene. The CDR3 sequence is CASSFTSGGYNEQFF. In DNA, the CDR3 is TGTGCCAGCAGCTTCACTAGCGGGGGATATAATGAGCAGTTCTTC.

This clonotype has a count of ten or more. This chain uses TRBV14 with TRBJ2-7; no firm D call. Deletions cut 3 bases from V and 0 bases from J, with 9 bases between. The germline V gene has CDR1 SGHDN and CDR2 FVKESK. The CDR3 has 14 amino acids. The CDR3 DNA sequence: TGTGCCAGCAGCCAGGAGCTTAGCTCCTACGAGCAGTACTTC. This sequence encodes CASSQELSSYEQYF.

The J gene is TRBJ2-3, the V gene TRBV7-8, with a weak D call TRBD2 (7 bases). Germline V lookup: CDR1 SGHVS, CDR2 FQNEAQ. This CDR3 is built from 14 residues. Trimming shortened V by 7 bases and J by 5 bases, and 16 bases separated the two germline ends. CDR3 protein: CASKRGGAEDTQYF. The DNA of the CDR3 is TGTGCCAGCAAAAGGGGGGGGGCTGAAGATACGCAGTATTTT.

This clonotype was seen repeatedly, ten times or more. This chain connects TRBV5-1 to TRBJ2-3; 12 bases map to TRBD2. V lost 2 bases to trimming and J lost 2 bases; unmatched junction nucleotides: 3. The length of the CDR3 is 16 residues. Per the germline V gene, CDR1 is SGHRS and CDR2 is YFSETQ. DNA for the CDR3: TGCGCCAGCAGCTTAGGACTAGCGGGGCCCACAGATACGCAGTATTTT. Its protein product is CASSLGLAGPTDTQYF.